This TCR beta chain appears in the sequencing data of a study of cytomegalovirus exposure and HLA in healthy donors. General study points: TCR beta V segments were, for the most part, productive about 87% or about 30% of the time in an earlier analysis.

Amplification used 60 Vbeta primers and 13 Jbeta primers. The method was immunoSEQ multiplex PCR; TCRdb's version includes in-frame clones alone and lacks a portion of them. The data contain 150,000 to 200,000 clones, about 80% of them singletons. This clone was counted a single time. The antigen is undetermined. V gave up 9 bases and J gave up 2 bases, with 11 bases separating them. CDR3 length: 13 residues. The germline V gene has CDR1 LNHDA and CDR2 SQIVND (reference sequence). The TCR was taken from a man in his thirties or forties in good health and CMV-seropositive. The J gene is TRBJ1-3, the V gene TRBV19, with a weak D call TRBD1 (5 bases). Specimen: PBMCs. CDR3 DNA: TGTGCCAGCACACAGGCAGCTGGAAACACCATATATTTT. This translates into CASTQAAGNTIYF.